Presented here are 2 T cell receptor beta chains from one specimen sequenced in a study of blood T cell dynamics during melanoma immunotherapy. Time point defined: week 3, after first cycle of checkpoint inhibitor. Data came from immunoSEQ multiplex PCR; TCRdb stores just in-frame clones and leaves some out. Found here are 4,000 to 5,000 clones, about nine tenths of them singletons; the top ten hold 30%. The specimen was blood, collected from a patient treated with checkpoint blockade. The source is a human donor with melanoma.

The CDR3 bases are TGTGCCAGTAGCCCCAGGGGAGTGGGGACAGGGAACAATGAGCAGTTCTTC. Residues: CASSPRGVGTGNNEQFF. The chain is built from TRBV19 and TRBJ2-1, with 9 bases matching TRBD1. V shed 6 bases, J shed 5 bases, and the junction held 14 bases outside the gene matches. The CDR3 has 17 amino acids. Germline V gene sequence: CDR1 LNHDA, CDR2 SQIVND (reference sequence). Together with reference TRBV19 and TRBJ2-1, the CDR3 gives the full variable domain: DGGITQSPKYLFRKEGQNVTLSCEQNLNHDAMYWYRQDPGQGLRLIYYSQIVNDFQKGDIAEGYSVSREKKESFPLTVTSAQKNPTAFYLCASSPRGVGTGNNEQFFGPGTRLTVL.

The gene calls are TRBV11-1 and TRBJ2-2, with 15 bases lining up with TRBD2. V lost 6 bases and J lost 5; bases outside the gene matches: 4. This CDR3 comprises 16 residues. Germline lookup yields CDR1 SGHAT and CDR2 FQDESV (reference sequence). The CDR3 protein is CASRGLAGGKTGELFF. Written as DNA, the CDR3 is TGTGCCAGCAGGGGACTAGCGGGAGGCAAAACCGGGGAGCTGTTTTTT.